This entry concerns a single T cell receptor (beta chain). Antigen unknown. This CDR3 region has 15 residues. In germline, CDR1 is MNHEY, CDR2 SVGAGI. Trimming took off 2 bases at V and 0 bases at J, with 8 bases between the two ends. Profiled with immunoSEQ multiplex PCR; TCRdb holds only in-frame clones, not every one. The sample shows over 200,000 clones, 70% to 90% of them seen only once. This sample stems from a study of cytomegalovirus exposure and HLA in healthy donors. General study findings and limits: Altogether, 150 to 200 TCR beta chains were recorded as cytomegalovirus-associated. Using the classifier, cytomegalovirus status was reportedly diagnosed with high specificity and sensitivity.

The material sequenced was PBMCs. This sequence originates from a woman aged 18-29 years in good health and CMV-seronegative. The rearrangement joins TRBV6-5 to TRBJ1-5; D is unclear. The CDR3 region is CASSYKFNSNQPQHF. CDR3 nucleotides: TGTGCCAGCAGTTACAAGTTTAATAGCAATCAGCCCCAGCATTTT.